Included here is one TCR beta chain sequence, with context. Its antigen is currently unknown. The data belong to a study of cytomegalovirus exposure and HLA in healthy donors. Separate from the roughly 700-subject first cohort, the roughly 110-subject validation cohort was the one that the donors belonged to. Libraries were prepared by immunoSEQ multiplex PCR; TCRdb keeps only in-frame clonotypes and omits some of them. This repertoire shows 110,000 or so clones, around 88% found once; its top ten account for around 5%. Findings of the study overall: High specificity and sensitivity for cytomegalovirus status were reported for the classifier. Rarity characterized most TCR sequences, yet some public TCRs appeared in many donors.

The sequenced sample consisted of PBMCs. The TCR originated in a young man in good health and CMV-seronegative.

The CDR3 reads CASSLVGNQPQHF. The CDR3 region has the DNA TGTGCCAGCAGCTTAGTCGGCAATCAGCCCCAGCATTTT. This chain links TRBV7-2 with TRBJ1-5; D unresolved. V lost 1 base, J lost 2 bases, and 3 bases lay in between. Per germline, CDR1 SGHTA and CDR2 FQGNSA. This CDR3 has 13 residues. Full variable domain (remainder filled in from reference TRBV7-2 and TRBJ1-5): GAGVSQSPSNKVTEKGKDVELRCDPISGHTALYWYRQSLGQGLEFLIYFQGNSAPDKSGLPSDRFSAERTGGSVSTLTIQRTQQEDSAVYLCASSLVGNQPQHFGDGTRLSIL.